The 12 T cell receptor beta chains listed next were all sequenced from one sample in a study of low-dose radiotherapy and immunotherapy resistance in tumors. Alpha and beta chains were covered, as first-strand cDNA relied on TRAV- and TRBV-specific primers. TCR amplification used around 19 PCR cycles, a constant-region primer and a V-primer adapter. Each CDR3 protein gets one entry after TCRdb re-called the reads with MiXCR. The top ten clones hold approximately 6% of a sample with about 16,000 distinct CDR3 sequences, around three quarters of them seen once. The source of these receptors is a human donor with advanced metastatic prostate, ovarian, gallbladder or colorectal cancer (not recorded which). This table probably holds off-target reads from a library built for another chain.

In this sample, this clonotype turned up a few times. The chain uses TRBV11-3 and TRBJ2-1; D is uncertain. The CDR3 runs 13 residues. Deletions cut 3 bases from V and 5 bases from J, with 8 bases between. The germline CDR1 and CDR2 sequences are SGHNT and YENEEA. The CDR3 reads CASSLSAHNEQFF. CDR3 DNA sequence: TGTGCCAGCAGCTTGAGCGCACACAATGAGCAGTTCTTC.

This clonotype was seen more than once but under ten times. The CDR3 protein is CSVSLWGLSNYGYTF. The CDR3 DNA reads TGCAGCGTTTCCCTCTGGGGGCTCAGTAACTATGGCTACACCTTC. This sequence joins TRBV29-1 and TRBJ1-2; D might be TRBD1 (6 bases). This CDR3 region has 15 residues. Germline-derived CDR1 and CDR2 are SQVTM and ANQGSEA. V was shortened by 5 bases and J by 1 base, with 17 bases between the two germline ends.

This clonotype was seen a handful of times. The rearrangement links TRBV12-3 or TRBV12-4 to TRBJ1-1, with D possibly being TRBD1 (5 bases). The CDR3 runs 14 residues. V was clipped by 8 bases and J by 3 bases, with 16 bases between them. CDR3 in amino acids: CASSVQGSDTEAFF. The CDR3 nucleotides read TGTGCCAGCTCGGTGCAGGGTTCGGACACTGAAGCTTTCTTT.

The V call is TRBV29-1, the J call TRBJ2-7; D might be TRBD1 (5 bases). This CDR3 is built from 11 residues. Trimming took off 0 bases at V and 5 bases at J, with 5 bases between the two ends. The germline CDR1 and CDR2 sequences are SQVTM and ANQGSEA. In nucleotides, the CDR3 is TGCAGCGTTGAAGAACAGGACGAGCAGTACTTC. The encoded protein is CSVEEQDEQYF.

This chain joins TRBV4-3 and TRBJ2-7, with no clear D. Trimming stripped 4 bases from V and 4 bases from J, with 17 bases between. This CDR3 contains 15 residues. The V gene's germline CDR1 is LGHNA and CDR2 YSLEER. The CDR3 sequence is CASSRSSARLYEQYF. The CDR3, as DNA: TGCGCCAGCAGCCGTTCCTCCGCCAGGCTGTACGAGCAGTACTTC.

The V call is TRBV24-1, the J call TRBJ2-1; 8 bases fit TRBD2. This CDR3 region has 15 residues. The germline V gene has CDR1 KGHDR and CDR2 SFDVKD. Trimming at V came to 6 bases and at J to 12 bases, leaving 15 bases not matched to a gene. This CDR3 reads CATSRIGGESVRQFF. For the CDR3, the DNA is TGTGCCACCAGTAGGATCGGGGGGGAATCGGTACGGCAGTTCTTC.

This clonotype was counted only a few times. The chain carries TRBV30 and TRBJ2-1; D ambiguous. The CDR3 extends over 12 amino acids. Germline V lookup: CDR1 GTSNPN, CDR2 SVGIG (reference sequence). Trimming cost V 4 bases and J 7 bases, with 11 bases left between them. The DNA of the CDR3 is TGTGCCTGGACCGAAGGATGGAATGAGCAGTTCTTC. It encodes CAWTEGWNEQFF.

CDR3 sequence (DNA): TGCGCCAGCAGCTCCGCCGTGGCGAACACCGGGGAGCTGTTTTTT. Residues: CASSSAVANTGELFF. The V and J genes are TRBV5-1 and TRBJ2-2, with D hard to call. The germline CDR1 and CDR2 sequences are SGHRS and YFSETQ. The CDR3 covers 15 residues. V was clipped by 3 bases and J by 0 bases, with 9 bases between them.

This clonotype has a handful of counts. The chain carries TRBV29-1 and TRBJ2-7; a possible D gene is TRBD2 (5 bases). The CDR3 sequence is 13 residues long. CDR1 is SQVTM, CDR2 ANQGSEA, per germline. The ends were cut back, 0 bases at V and 2 bases at J, with 8 bases in the middle. The CDR3 DNA follows: TGCAGCGTTGAAGATCCGGGAACCTACGAGCAGTACTTC. It specifies CSVEDPGTYEQYF.

The chain carries TRBV30 and TRBJ1-1, with D tentatively TRBD1 (5 bases). The V gene lost 2 bases and the J gene lost 8 bases, with 12 bases spanning the gap. CDR3 length: 12 residues. CDR1 and CDR2 from the germline V gene are GTSNPN and SVGIG (reference sequence). The CDR3 coding sequence is TGTGCCTGGAGTCGAACAGGCGGCGAAGCTTTCTTT. Its protein product is CAWSRTGGEAFF.

The V and J genes are TRBV21-1 and TRBJ2-3; whether TRBD1, the table's D call, matches the DNA was not checked. TRBV21-1 is a listed pseudogene. CDR3 length: 14 amino acids. For the CDR3, the DNA is TGTGCCAGCAGCTTTCACGGGACACTAGATACGCAGTATTTT. It is translated as CASSFHGTLDTQYF.

This sequence joins TRBV5-1 and TRBJ2-7; 13 bases fit TRBD2. The V gene's germline CDR1 is SGHRS and CDR2 YFSETQ. The CDR3 length is 17 residues. J gave up 0 bases and V 0 bases, and 3 bases lay outside the gene matches. CDR3 sequence (DNA): TGCGCCAGCAGCTTGGGAGGGACTAGCGGGATCTCCTACGAGCAGTACTTC. Protein sequence: CASSLGGTSGISYEQYF. The whole variable domain, remainder taken from reference TRBV5-1 and TRBJ2-7, is KAGVTQTPRYLIKTRGQQVTLSCSPISGHRSVSWYQQTPGQGLQFLFEYFSETQRNKGNFPGRFSGRQFSNSRSEMNVSTLELGDSALYLCASSLGGTSGISYEQYFGPGTRLTVT.